Reported below is one TCR beta chain. This specimen comes from a study of technical replicates of blood from a few donors. This table comes from immunoSEQ multiplex PCR, and its TCRdb copy is limited to in-frame clones, with some not included. Counted here are 75,000 to 90,000 clones, 93% occurring once; the ten biggest clones make up approximately 0.22%. This CDR3 is 13 amino acids long. The V and J ends lost 4 bases and 6 bases respectively, with 13 bases between them. The germline V gene encodes CDR1 WSHSY and CDR2 SAAADI. The chain recombines TRBV10-2 with TRBJ2-7; TRBD1 might be the D (7 bases). This receptor was taken from a human donor in good health. What was sequenced was T cells isolated from PBMCs. CDR3 in DNA: TGCGCCAGCAGTGTGGGCAGGGGGGTCGAGCAGTACTTC. This encodes CASSVGRGVEQYF.